Listed here is a single TCR beta chain. Its cognate antigen is unknown. The sample belongs to a study of CD8 T cells in Susac syndrome. Study-wide points: The study recognized that the number of individuals in its TCR sequencing and HLA analysis was relatively small.

This CDR3 has 13 amino acids. CDR1 is SQVTM, CDR2 ANQGSEA, per germline. With 4 bases clipped from V and 4 bases from J, the junction kept 4 bases outside the gene matches. A quantity of about 0.5 to 1 ug RNA underwent reverse transcription using random hexamers. Amplification of TCR beta CDR3 used immunoSEQ multiplex PCR across 54 Vbeta and 13 Jbeta. TCRdb analysed the immunoSEQ multiplex PCR reads with MiXCR anew, one entry per CDR3 protein. The table includes about 150,000 distinct CDR3 sequences, roughly 95% detected once. Stable or active relapsing-remitting multiple sclerosis, untreated and meeting revised McDonald criteria, defined the controls. The authors negatively isolated CD8+ and CD4+ T cells and FACS-enriched TEMRA cells.

The clonotype originates from a human donor with multiple sclerosis. The sequenced sample consisted of CD8+ T cells from PBMCs. V is TRBV29-1 and J is TRBJ1-5, with 7 bases identical to TRBD1. CDR3 coding DNA: TGCAGCGTTGGTACAGGGGCAAATCAGCCCCAGCATTTT. It yields the protein CSVGTGANQPQHF.